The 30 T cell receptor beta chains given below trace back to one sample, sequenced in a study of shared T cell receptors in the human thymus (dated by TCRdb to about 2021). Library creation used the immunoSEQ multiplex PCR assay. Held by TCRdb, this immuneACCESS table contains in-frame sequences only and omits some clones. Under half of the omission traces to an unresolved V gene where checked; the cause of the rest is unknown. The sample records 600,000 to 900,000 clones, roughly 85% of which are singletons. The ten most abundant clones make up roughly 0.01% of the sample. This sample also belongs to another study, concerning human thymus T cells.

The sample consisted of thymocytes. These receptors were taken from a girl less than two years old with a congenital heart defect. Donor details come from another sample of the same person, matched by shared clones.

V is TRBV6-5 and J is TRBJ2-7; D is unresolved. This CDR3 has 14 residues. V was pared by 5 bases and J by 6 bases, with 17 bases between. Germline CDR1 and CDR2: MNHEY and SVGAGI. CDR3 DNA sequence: TGTGCCAGCAGTGCCAGGCGTGGTAATGGCGAGCAGTACTTC. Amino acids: CASSARRGNGEQYF.

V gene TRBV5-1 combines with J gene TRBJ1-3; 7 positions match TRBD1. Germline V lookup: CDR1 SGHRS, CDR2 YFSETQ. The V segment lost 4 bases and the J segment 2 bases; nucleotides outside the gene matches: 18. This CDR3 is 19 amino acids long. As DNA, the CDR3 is TGCGCCAGCAGCGCGGGACAGCCGCCGACCAGGAGCCCTGGAAACACCATATATTTT. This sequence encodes CASSAGQPPTRSPGNTIYF.

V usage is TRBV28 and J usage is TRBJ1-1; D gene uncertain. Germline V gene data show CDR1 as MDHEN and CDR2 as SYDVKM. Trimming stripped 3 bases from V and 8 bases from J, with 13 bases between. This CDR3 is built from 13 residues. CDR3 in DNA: TGTGCCAGCAGTTTGAGGGCAGTTACGGAAGCTTTCTTT. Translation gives CASSLRAVTEAFF. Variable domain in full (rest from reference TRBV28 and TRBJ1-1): DVKVTQSSRYLVKRTGEKVFLECVQDMDHENMFWYRQDPGLGLRLIYFSYDVKMKEKGDIPEGYSVSREKKERFSLILESASTNQTSMYLCASSLRAVTEAFFGQGTRLTVV.

The CDR3 region is CASRQAGSGGSYNSPLHF. DNA of the CDR3: TGTGCCAGCAGACAAGCGGGGAGTGGGGGGTCCTATAATTCACCCCTCCACTTT. The chain joins TRBV27 to TRBJ1-6; D is possibly TRBD1 (5 bases). The CDR3 loop spans 18 amino acids. V was cut by 6 bases and J by 1 base, with 19 bases left in between. Per germline, CDR1 MNHEY and CDR2 SMNVEV (reference sequence).

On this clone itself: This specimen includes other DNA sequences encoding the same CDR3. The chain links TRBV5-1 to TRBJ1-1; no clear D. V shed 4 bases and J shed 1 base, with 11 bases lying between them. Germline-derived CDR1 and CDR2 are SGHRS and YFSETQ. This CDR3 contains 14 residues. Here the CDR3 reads CASSLDGRNTEAFF. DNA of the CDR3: TGCGCCAGCAGCCTGGACGGGAGGAACACTGAAGCTTTCTTT.

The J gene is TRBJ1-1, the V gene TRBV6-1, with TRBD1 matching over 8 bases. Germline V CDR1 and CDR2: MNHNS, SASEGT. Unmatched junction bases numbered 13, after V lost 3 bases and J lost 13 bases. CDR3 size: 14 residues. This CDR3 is CASSDDGRRGQVFF. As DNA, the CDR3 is TGTGCCAGCAGTGACGACGGCCGAAGGGGACAGGTTTTCTTT.

This chain's CDR3 is CASSHKRALHF. The CDR3 region has the DNA TGTGCCAGCAGTCATAAGAGGGCCCTCCACTTT. This chain links TRBV6-6 with TRBJ1-6; no clear D. Per the germline V gene, CDR1 is MNHNY and CDR2 is SVGAGI (reference sequence). With 5 bases removed from V and 14 bases from J, the gap between germline ends came to 10 bases. The CDR3 is 11 amino acids.

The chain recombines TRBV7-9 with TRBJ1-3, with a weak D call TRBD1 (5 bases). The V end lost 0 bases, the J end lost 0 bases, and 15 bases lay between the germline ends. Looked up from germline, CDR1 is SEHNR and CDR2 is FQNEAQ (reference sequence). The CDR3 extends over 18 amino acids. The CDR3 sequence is CASSLALPRASSGNTIYF. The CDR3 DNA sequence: TGTGCCAGCAGCTTAGCTTTGCCCAGGGCCAGCTCTGGAAACACCATATATTTT.

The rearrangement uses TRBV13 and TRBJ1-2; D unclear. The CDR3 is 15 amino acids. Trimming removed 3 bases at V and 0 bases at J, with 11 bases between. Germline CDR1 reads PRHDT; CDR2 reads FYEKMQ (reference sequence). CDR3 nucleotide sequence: TGTGCCAGCAGCTTCCAAGTCTATGCTAACTATGGCTACACCTTC. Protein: CASSFQVYANYGYTF.

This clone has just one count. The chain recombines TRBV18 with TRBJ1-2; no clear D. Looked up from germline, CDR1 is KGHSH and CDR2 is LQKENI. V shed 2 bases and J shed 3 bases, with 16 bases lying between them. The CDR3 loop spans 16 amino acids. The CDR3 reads CASSPKEGGSDYGYTF. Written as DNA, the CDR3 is TGTGCCAGCTCACCAAAGGAAGGAGGGAGCGACTATGGCTACACCTTC.

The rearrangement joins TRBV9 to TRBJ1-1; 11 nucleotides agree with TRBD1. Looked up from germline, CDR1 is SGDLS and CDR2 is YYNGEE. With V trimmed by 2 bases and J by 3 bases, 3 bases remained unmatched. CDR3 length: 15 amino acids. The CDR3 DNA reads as TGTGCCAGCAGCGTTCCGGGACAGGGGGACACTGAAGCTTTCTTT. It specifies CASSVPGQGDTEAFF.

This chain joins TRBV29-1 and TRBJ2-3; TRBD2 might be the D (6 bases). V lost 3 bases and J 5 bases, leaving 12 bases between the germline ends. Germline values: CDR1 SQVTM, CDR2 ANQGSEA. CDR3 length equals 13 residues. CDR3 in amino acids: CSVDRRGLDTQYF. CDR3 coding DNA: TGCAGCGTTGATAGGCGGGGTTTAGATACGCAGTATTTT.

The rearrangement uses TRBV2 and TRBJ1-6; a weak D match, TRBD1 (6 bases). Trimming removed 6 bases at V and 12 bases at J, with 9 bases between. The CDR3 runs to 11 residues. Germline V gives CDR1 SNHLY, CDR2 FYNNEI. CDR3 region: CASRTQGPLHF. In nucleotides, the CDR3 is TGTGCCAGCAGGACACAGGGACCCCTCCACTTT.

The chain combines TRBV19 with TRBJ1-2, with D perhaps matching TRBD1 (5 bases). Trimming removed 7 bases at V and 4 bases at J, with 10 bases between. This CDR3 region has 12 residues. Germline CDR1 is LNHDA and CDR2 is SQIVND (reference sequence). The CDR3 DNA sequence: TGTGCCAGTACCCTAAGGGGCTATGGCTACACCTTC. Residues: CASTLRGYGYTF.

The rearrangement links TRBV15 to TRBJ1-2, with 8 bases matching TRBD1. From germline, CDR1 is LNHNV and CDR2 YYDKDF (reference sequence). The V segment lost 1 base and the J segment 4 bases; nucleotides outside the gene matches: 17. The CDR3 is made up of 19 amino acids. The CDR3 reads CATSRVVDRGRTPLYGYTF. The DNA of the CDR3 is TGTGCCACCAGCAGAGTCGTCGACAGGGGAAGAACACCCCTCTATGGCTACACCTTC.

The CDR3 loop reads CASSPDRDGLESGNVLTF. CDR3 in DNA: TGCGCCAGCAGCCCAGACCGGGACGGACTAGAAAGCGGCAACGTCCTGACTTTC. The chain combines TRBV4-1 with TRBJ2-6; 7 bases line up with TRBD2. The junction had 18 bases not matched to a gene; V was cut back by 4 bases and J by 9 bases. Germline values: CDR1 MGHRA, CDR2 YSYEKL. The CDR3 has 18 residues.

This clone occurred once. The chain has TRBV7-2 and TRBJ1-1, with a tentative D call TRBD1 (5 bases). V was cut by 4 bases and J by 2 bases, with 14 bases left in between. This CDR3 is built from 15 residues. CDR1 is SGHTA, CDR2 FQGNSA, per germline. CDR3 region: CASSSPDRYNTEAFF. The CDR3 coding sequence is TGTGCCAGCAGCTCCCCCGACAGATACAACACTGAAGCTTTCTTT.

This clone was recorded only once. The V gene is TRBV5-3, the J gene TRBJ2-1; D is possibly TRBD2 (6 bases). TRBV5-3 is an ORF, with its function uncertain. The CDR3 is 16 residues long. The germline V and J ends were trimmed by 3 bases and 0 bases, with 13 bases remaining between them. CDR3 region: CARSWVGGASYNEQFF. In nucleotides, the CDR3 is TGTGCCAGAAGCTGGGTTGGAGGGGCCTCCTACAATGAGCAGTTCTTC.

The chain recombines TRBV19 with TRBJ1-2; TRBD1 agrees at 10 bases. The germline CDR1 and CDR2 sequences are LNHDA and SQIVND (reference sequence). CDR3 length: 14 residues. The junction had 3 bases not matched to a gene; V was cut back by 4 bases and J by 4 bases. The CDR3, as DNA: TGTGCCAGTAGTAGGGACAGGGGCGTCTATGGCTACACCTTC. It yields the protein CASSRDRGVYGYTF.

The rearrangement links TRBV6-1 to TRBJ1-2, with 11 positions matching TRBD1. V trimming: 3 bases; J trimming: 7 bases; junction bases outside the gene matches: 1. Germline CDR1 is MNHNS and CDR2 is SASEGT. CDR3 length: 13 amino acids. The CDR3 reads CASSEDRGPGYTF. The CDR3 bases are TGTGCCAGCAGTGAGGACAGGGGGCCTGGCTACACCTTC.

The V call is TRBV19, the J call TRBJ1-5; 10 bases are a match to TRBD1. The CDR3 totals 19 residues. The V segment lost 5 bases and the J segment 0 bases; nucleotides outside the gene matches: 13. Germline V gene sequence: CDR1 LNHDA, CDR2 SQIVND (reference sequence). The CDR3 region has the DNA TGTGCCAGTAGTTTTCCCGGGACAGGGGATTCATATAGCAATCAGCCCCAGCATTTT. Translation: CASSFPGTGDSYSNQPQHF. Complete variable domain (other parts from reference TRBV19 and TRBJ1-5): DGGITQSPKYLFRKEGQNVTLSCEQNLNHDAMYWYRQDPGQGLRLIYYSQIVNDFQKGDIAEGYSVSREKKESFPLTVTSAQKNPTAFYLCASSFPGTGDSYSNQPQHFGDGTRLSIL.

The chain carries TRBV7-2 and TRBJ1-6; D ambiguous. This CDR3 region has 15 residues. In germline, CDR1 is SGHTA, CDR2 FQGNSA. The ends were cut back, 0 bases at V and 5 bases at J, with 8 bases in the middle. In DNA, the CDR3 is TGTGCCAGCAGCTTAGCTCTGGAGAATAATTCACCCCTCCACTTT. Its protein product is CASSLALENNSPLHF.

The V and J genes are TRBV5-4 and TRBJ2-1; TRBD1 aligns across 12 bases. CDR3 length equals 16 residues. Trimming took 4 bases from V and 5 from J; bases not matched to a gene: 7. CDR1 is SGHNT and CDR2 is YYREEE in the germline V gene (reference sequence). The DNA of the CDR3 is TGTGCCAGCAGCAGGCCCGGGACAGGGGGCCACAATGAGCAGTTCTTC. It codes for CASSRPGTGGHNEQFF.

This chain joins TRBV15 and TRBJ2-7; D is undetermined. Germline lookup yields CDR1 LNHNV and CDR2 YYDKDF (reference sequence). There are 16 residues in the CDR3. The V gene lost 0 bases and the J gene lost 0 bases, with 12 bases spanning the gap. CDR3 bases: TGTGCCACCAGCAGAGATTGCACAGCCGTCTCCTACGAGCAGTACTTC. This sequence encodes CATSRDCTAVSYEQYF.

DNA of the CDR3: TGTGCCAGCCGGACAGGCCCGAGGAATGAGCAGTTCTTC. Residues: CASRTGPRNEQFF. The chain employs TRBV6-5 and TRBJ2-1, with TRBD1 matching 7 bases. From germline, CDR1 is MNHEY and CDR2 SVGAGI. Unmatched junction bases numbered 8, after V lost 8 bases and J lost 7 bases. The CDR3 consists of 13 residues.

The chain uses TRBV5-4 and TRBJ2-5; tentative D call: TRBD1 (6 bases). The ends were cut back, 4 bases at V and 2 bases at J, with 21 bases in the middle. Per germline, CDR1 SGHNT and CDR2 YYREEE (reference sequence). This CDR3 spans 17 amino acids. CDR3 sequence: CASSLERLADRQETQYF. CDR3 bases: TGTGCCAGCAGCCTGGAAAGGTTGGCGGACAGACAAGAGACCCAGTACTTC. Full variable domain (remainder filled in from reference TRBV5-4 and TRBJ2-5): ETGVTQSPTHLIKTRGQQVTLRCSSQSGHNTVSWYQQALGQGPQFIFQYYREEENGRGNFPPRFSGLQFPNYSSELNVNALELDDSALYLCASSLERLADRQETQYFGPGTRLLVL.

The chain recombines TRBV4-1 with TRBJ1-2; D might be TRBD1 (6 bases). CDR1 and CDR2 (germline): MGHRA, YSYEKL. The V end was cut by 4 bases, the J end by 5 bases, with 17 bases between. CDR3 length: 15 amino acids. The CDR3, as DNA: TGCGCCAGCAGCCTCAGGGGCGGCGGTGGATATGGCTACACCTTC. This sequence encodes CASSLRGGGGYGYTF.

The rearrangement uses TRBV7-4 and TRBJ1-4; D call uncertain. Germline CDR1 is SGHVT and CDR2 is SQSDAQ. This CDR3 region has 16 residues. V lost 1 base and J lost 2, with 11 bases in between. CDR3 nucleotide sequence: TGTGCCAGCAGCTTAGGGTTGATCGCGACTAATGAAAAACTGTTTTTT. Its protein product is CASSLGLIATNEKLFF.

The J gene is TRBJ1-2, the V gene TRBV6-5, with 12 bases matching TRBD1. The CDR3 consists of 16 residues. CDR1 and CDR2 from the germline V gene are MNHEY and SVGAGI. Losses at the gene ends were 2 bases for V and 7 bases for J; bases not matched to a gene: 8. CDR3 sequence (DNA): TGTGCCAGCAGTTACCTTAGGGACAGGGGGCCGAGTGGCTACACCTTC. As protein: CASSYLRDRGPSGYTF.

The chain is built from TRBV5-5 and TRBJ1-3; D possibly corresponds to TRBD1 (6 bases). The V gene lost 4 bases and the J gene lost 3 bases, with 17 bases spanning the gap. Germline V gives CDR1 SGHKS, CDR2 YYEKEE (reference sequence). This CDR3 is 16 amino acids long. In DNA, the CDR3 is TGTGCCAGCAGCCACGACAAAGCAGGGGTTGGAAACACCATATATTTT. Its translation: CASSHDKAGVGNTIYF.